The 22 T cell receptor beta chains presented below share a single source sample, sequenced in a study of blood T cell repertoires in COVID-19. Generated by immunoSEQ multiplex PCR, the TCRdb table keeps only in-frame clones and is missing some. The profile covers roughly 87,000 clones, with around 88% appearing a single time and approximately 0.45% taken by the ten largest. Sequencing input: peripheral blood. The receptors come from a man aged 55 to 70 with acute or convalescent COVID-19.

The gene calls are TRBV5-1 and TRBJ1-4; TRBD1 is a possible D gene (5 bases). The CDR3 contains 16 residues. Per the germline V gene, CDR1 is SGHRS and CDR2 is YFSETQ. Trimming stripped 4 bases from V and 4 bases from J, with 17 bases between. CDR3 region: CASSAGRTDYNEKLFF. The CDR3, as DNA: TGCGCCAGCAGCGCGGGACGAACAGATTATAATGAAAAACTGTTTTTT. Combining the CDR3 with reference TRBV5-1 and TRBJ1-4 gives the whole variable domain KAGVTQTPRYLIKTRGQQVTLSCSPISGHRSVSWYQQTPGQGLQFLFEYFSETQRNKGNFPGRFSGRQFSNSRSEMNVSTLELGDSALYLCASSAGRTDYNEKLFFGSGTQLSVL.

V usage is TRBV6-5 and J usage is TRBJ2-6; D unclear. The germline V gene encodes CDR1 MNHEY and CDR2 SVGAGI. Trimming removed 6 bases at V and 1 base at J, with 7 bases between. This CDR3 has 14 amino acids. CDR3: CASRRPSGANVLTF. Written as DNA, the CDR3 is TGTGCCAGCAGGAGGCCTTCTGGGGCCAACGTCCTGACTTTC.

The chain is built from TRBV27 and TRBJ2-3; no reliable D call. This CDR3 contains 12 residues. Between the trimmed V and J ends, which lost 8 bases and 12 bases, there was a span of 18 bases. The germline V gene encodes CDR1 MNHEY and CDR2 SMNVEV (reference sequence). The CDR3 loop is CASRPTGDSQYF. CDR3 coding DNA: TGTGCCAGCCGTCCTACCGGCGACTCTCAGTATTTT.

The count of this clone is one. The gene calls are TRBV5-1 and TRBJ1-2; TRBD1 is a possible D gene (5 bases). V was cut by 1 base and J by 5 bases, with 12 bases left in between. Germline V lookup: CDR1 SGHRS, CDR2 YFSETQ. The CDR3 is made up of 14 amino acids. DNA of the CDR3: TGCGCCAGCAGCTTGCCAGGGTGGGGTTATGGCTACACCTTC. Its translation is CASSLPGWGYGYTF.

The chain combines TRBV6-5 with TRBJ2-7; 9 bases match TRBD2. The CDR3 extends over 13 amino acids. The germline CDR1 and CDR2 sequences are MNHEY and SVGAGI. With 5 bases clipped from V and 7 bases from J, the junction kept 6 bases outside the gene matches. The CDR3 DNA sequence: TGTGCCAGCAGTCCTAGCGGGGCGGGGGAGCAGTACTTC. Protein: CASSPSGAGEQYF.

The rearrangement joins TRBV6-1 to TRBJ1-5, with TRBD1 identical over 9 bases. J lost 4 bases, V lost 4 bases, and 8 bases had no gene match. Germline V lookup: CDR1 MNHNS, CDR2 SASEGT. There are 16 residues in the CDR3. This CDR3 reads CASSGPGQGVNQPQHF. The CDR3 DNA sequence: TGTGCCAGCAGTGGCCCGGGACAGGGAGTGAATCAGCCCCAGCATTTT.

The CDR3, as DNA: TGTGCCAGCAGCTTATGGTTCCAAGGGGGTGGAAACACCATATATTTT. Its protein product is CASSLWFQGGGNTIYF. The chain combines TRBV7-6 with TRBJ1-3; D may be TRBD1 (6 bases). This CDR3 is built from 16 residues. V was trimmed by 2 bases and J by 3 bases, leaving 14 bases between them. From germline, CDR1 is SGHVS and CDR2 FNYEAQ. Combining the CDR3 with reference TRBV7-6 and TRBJ1-3 gives the whole variable domain GAGVSQSPRYKVTKRGQDVALRCDPISGHVSLYWYRQALGQGPEFLTYFNYEAQQDKSGLPNDRFSAERPEGSISTLTIQRTEQRDSAMYRCASSLWFQGGGNTIYFGEGSWLTVV.

This chain connects TRBV6-2 or TRBV6-3 to TRBJ2-7; 8 positions agree with TRBD1. Germline CDR1 is MNHEY and CDR2 is SVGEGT. The CDR3 length is 15 residues. V lost 5 bases, J lost 0 bases, and 6 bases stayed unmatched. CDR3 coding DNA: TGTGCCAGCAGTCGAACAGGGGGATCCTCCTACGAGCAGTACTTC. Translation: CASSRTGGSSYEQYF.

The V and J genes are TRBV9 and TRBJ2-2; D ambiguous. The CDR3 has 15 amino acids. The germline V gene encodes CDR1 SGDLS and CDR2 YYNGEE. V dropped 6 bases and J dropped 6 bases, with 18 bases sitting between them. CDR3 loop: CASTPAGSLSGELFF. CDR3 nucleotides: TGTGCCAGCACCCCCGCTGGTAGTTTGTCCGGGGAGCTGTTTTTT.

The rearrangement joins TRBV18 to TRBJ2-1; TRBD2 aligns across 9 bases. Germline values: CDR1 KGHSH, CDR2 LQKENI. This CDR3 has 12 residues. V gave up 3 bases and J gave up 10 bases; unmatched junction bases: 1. The CDR3 loop reads CASSPGLAEQFF. The CDR3, as DNA: TGTGCCAGCTCACCGGGACTAGCCGAGCAGTTCTTC.

V is TRBV28 and J is TRBJ2-7, with TRBD2 matching over 10 bases. The germline gives CDR1 MDHEN, CDR2 SYDVKM. The CDR3 is made up of 15 amino acids. The V and J ends lost 6 bases and 2 bases, in that order; junction bases with no gene match: 7. In DNA form, the CDR3 reads TGTGCCAGCAGCCGTAGCGGGGGGACGACCTACGAGCAGTACTTC. It is translated as CASSRSGGTTYEQYF.

The rearrangement joins TRBV24-1 to TRBJ2-2; D possibly corresponds to TRBD1 (6 bases). Germline CDR1 is KGHDR and CDR2 is SFDVKD. The CDR3 contains 13 residues. The V end lost 7 bases, the J end lost 5 bases, and 10 bases lay between the germline ends. The CDR3 bases are TGTGCCACCAGCAGACAGGCAACCGGGGAGCTGTTTTTT. Its protein product is CATSRQATGELFF.

The rearrangement joins TRBV12-5 to TRBJ1-4; D not certain. The CDR3 loop spans 12 amino acids. The germline gives CDR1 LGHNT, CDR2 FRNRAP. V was shortened by 1 base and J by 7 bases, with 4 bases between the two germline ends. Written as DNA, the CDR3 is TGTGCTAGTGGTTTGGGGCCTGAAAAACTGTTTTTT. It yields the protein CASGLGPEKLFF.

This chain connects TRBV19 to TRBJ2-5, with 7 bases that match TRBD1. The CDR3 consists of 14 residues. V lost 6 bases to trimming and J lost 4 bases; unmatched junction nucleotides: 8. CDR1 is LNHDA, CDR2 SQIVND, per germline (reference sequence). DNA for the CDR3: TGTGCCAGTAGCCCCGACAGGGAAGTAGAGACCCAGTACTTC. Its translation: CASSPDREVETQYF.

The chain is built from TRBV7-9 and TRBJ2-3; 7 bases fit TRBD2. Germline loops: CDR1 SEHNR, CDR2 FQNEAQ (reference sequence). The trim removed 5 bases at V and 3 bases at J, leaving 8 bases unmatched. This CDR3 comprises 15 residues. The CDR3: CASSASGIGTDTQYF. In nucleotides, the CDR3 is TGTGCCAGCAGCGCCAGCGGGATAGGGACAGATACGCAGTATTTT.

The chain has TRBV5-6 and TRBJ2-2; D perhaps matches TRBD1 (5 bases). The CDR3 covers 18 residues. V lost 3 bases to trimming and J lost 4 bases, with 22 bases between them. Germline assignment: CDR1 SGHDT and CDR2 YYEEEE. The DNA of the CDR3 is TGTGCCAGCAGCTCTGTTGTGGTGGGGCGGAGTGGCACCGGGGAGCTGTTTTTT. Protein sequence: CASSSVVVGRSGTGELFF.

The rearrangement joins TRBV5-1 to TRBJ1-4; unclear D gene. The CDR3 has 14 residues. Germline CDR1 is SGHRS and CDR2 is YFSETQ. V gave up 0 bases and J gave up 3 bases, with 6 bases separating them. The CDR3 bases are TGCGCCAGCAGCTTGGGGCAGGCTAATGAAAAACTGTTTTTT. The encoded protein is CASSLGQANEKLFF.

The chain has TRBV6-5 and TRBJ2-4, with D uncertain. Germline CDR1 MNHEY, CDR2 SVGAGI. The CDR3 spans 11 residues. Trimming shortened V by 6 bases and J by 7 bases, and 7 bases separated the two germline ends. For the CDR3, the DNA is TGTGCCAGCAGGAACAGCAACATTCAGTACTTC. Its translation: CASRNSNIQYF.

This rearrangement joins TRBV5-1 to TRBJ2-3, with 11 bases that match TRBD2. V dropped 5 bases and J dropped 1; count of bases not matched to a gene: 9. The germline gives CDR1 SGHRS, CDR2 YFSETQ. CDR3 length: 17 residues. In DNA, the CDR3 is TGCGCCAGCAGGAAGGTAGCGGGGGGGCCTGGCACAGATACGCAGTATTTT. It translates to CASRKVAGGPGTDTQYF.

This chain connects TRBV5-1 to TRBJ1-5, with 8 bases aligning to TRBD1. The CDR3 is made up of 15 amino acids. V lost 0 bases to trimming and J lost 3 bases; unmatched junction nucleotides: 2. Germline CDR1 reads SGHRS; CDR2 reads YFSETQ. DNA of the CDR3: TGCGCCAGCAGCTTGGGACAGGGGAACAATCAGCCCCAGCATTTT. This translates into CASSLGQGNNQPQHF.

The chain has TRBV24-1 and TRBJ2-1, with D perhaps matching TRBD2 (6 bases). CDR1 KGHDR and CDR2 SFDVKD come from the germline V gene. The CDR3 length is 15 residues. With 7 bases removed from V and 5 bases from J, the gap between germline ends came to 17 bases. The CDR3 DNA follows: TGTGCCACCAGAGCGGACACGGGACTTAACAATGAGCAGTTCTTC. It is translated as CATRADTGLNNEQFF.

This chain joins TRBV10-2 and TRBJ1-5, with D maybe TRBD1 (5 bases). Germline V lookup: CDR1 WSHSY, CDR2 SAAADI. This CDR3 comprises 11 residues. V was trimmed by 3 bases and J by 9 bases, leaving 6 bases between them. The CDR3 coding sequence is TGCGCCAGCAGTGAAAGGGGGCCCCAGCATTTT. This encodes CASSERGPQHF.